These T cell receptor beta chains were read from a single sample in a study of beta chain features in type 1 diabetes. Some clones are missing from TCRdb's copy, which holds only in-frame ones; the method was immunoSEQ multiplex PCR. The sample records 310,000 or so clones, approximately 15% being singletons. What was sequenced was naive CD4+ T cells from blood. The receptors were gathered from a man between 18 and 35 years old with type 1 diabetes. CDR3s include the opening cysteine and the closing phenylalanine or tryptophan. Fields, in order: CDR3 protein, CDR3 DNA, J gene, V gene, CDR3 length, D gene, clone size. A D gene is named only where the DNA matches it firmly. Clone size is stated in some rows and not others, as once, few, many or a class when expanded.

CDR3: CARPHMTGPYQPQHF
DNA: TGTGCCAGACCTCATATGACAGGGCCCTATCAGCCCCAGCATTTT
J: TRBJ1-5
V: TRBV21-1
length: 15
D: .
size: .

CDR3: CAWTSSDTQYF
DNA: TGTGCCTGGACATCTAGCGATACGCAGTATTTT
J: TRBJ2-3
V: TRBV30
length: 11
D: .
size: .

CDR3: CASGYRDRETYEQYF
DNA: TGCGCCAGCGGATACCGGGACAGGGAAACCTACGAGCAGTACTTC
J: TRBJ2-7
V: TRBV23-1
length: 15
D: TRBD1
size: few

CDR3: CASSLRGQDTEAFF
DNA: TGCGCCAGCAGCCTGAGGGGGCAGGACACTGAAGCTTTCTTT
J: TRBJ1-1
V: TRBV5-1
length: 14
D: TRBD1
size: few

CDR3: CASSQDGMDLLAQYF
DNA: TGTGCCAGCAGCCAAGACGGGATGGACCTTTTGGCTCAGTACTTC
J: TRBJ2-4
V: TRBV4-2
length: 15
D: .
size: .

CDR3: CASSSTGEGGPYYEQYF
DNA: TGTGCCAGCAGTTCGACTGGGGAGGGGGGCCCCTACTACGAGCAGTACTTC
J: TRBJ2-7
V: TRBV28
length: 17
D: .
size: few

CDR3: CASSERTGSFNEQFF
DNA: TGTGCCAGCAGCGAGAGGACAGGGAGTTTCAATGAGCAGTTCTTC
J: TRBJ2-1
V: TRBV9
length: 15
D: TRBD1
size: .

CDR3: CASSKRTSGRGETQYF
DNA: TGCGCCAGCAGCAAACGGACTAGCGGGAGAGGAGAGACCCAGTACTTC
J: TRBJ2-5
V: TRBV5-1
length: 16
D: TRBD2
size: .

CDR3: CASGRSVGYTF
DNA: TGTGCCAGCGGTCGCTCGGTTGGCTACACCTTC
J: TRBJ1-2
V: TRBV7-9
length: 11
D: .
size: .

CDR3: CASSLLGLTGGETQYF
DNA: TGTGCCAGCAGCTTATTGGGGTTGACAGGGGGAGAGACCCAGTACTTC
J: TRBJ2-5
V: TRBV7-2
length: 16
D: TRBD1
size: .

CDR3: CARDNTGELFF
DNA: TGTGCCCGAGATAACACCGGGGAGCTGTTTTTT
J: TRBJ2-2
V: TRBV30
length: 11
D: .
size: .